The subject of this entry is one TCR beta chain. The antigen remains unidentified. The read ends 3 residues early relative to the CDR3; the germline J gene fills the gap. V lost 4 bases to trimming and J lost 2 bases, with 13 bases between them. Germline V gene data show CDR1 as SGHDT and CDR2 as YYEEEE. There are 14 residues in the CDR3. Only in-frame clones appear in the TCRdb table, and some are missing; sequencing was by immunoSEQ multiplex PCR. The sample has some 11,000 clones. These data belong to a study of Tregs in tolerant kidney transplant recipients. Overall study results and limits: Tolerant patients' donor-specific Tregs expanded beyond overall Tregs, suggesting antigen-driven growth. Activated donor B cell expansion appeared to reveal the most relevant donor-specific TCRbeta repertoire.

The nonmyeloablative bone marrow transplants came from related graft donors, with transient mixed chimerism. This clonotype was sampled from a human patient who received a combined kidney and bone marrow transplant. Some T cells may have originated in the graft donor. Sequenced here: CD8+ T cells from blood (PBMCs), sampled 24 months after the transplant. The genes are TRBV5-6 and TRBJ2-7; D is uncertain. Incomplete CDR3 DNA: TGTGCCAGCAGCCCAACTGGCGGCGCCTACGAG. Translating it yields CASSPTGGAYE. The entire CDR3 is CASSPTGGAYEQYF.